The sample holds many counts of the clone carrying this T cell receptor beta chain. What it binds is not known. This CDR3 has 15 amino acids. Germline CDR1 reads LGHNA; CDR2 reads YNFKEQ. Trimming took 4 bases from V and 5 from J; bases not matched to a gene: 9. The sample belongs to a study of CD8 T cells in ankylosing spondylitis. Study-wide results and caveats: Ankylosing spondylitis blood appeared to be characterized by a TCR beta motif of about 8 highly homologous variants.

TCRdb used MiXCR to reprocess the 5' RACE reads, holding one entry per CDR3 protein. The sample lists around 490,000 distinct CDR3 sequences, approximately 5% seen once, with around 3.4% in the top ten. Input material: blood, either unsorted or a sorted T cell fraction (not recorded which). The TCR sequence derives from a male donor with ankylosing spondylitis. The chain is built from TRBV4-2 and TRBJ1-1; 8 bases map to TRBD1. The chain's CDR3 is CASSPLQGARTEAFF. CDR3 DNA sequence: TGTGCCAGCAGCCCGCTTCAGGGGGCGCGGACTGAAGCTTTCTTT.